The 2 T cell receptor beta chains in this list originate from one sample, sequenced in a study of cytomegalovirus exposure and HLA in healthy donors. The PCR ran on 60 Vbeta and 13 Jbeta primers. TCRdb's copy holds only in-frame clones and misses some; the assay was immunoSEQ multiplex PCR. The table has over 150,000 clones, 75% to 85% seen once; the top ten hold around 2.2%. Material for sequencing was PBMCs. Receptors were obtained from a woman between 25 and 40 years old in good health and CMV-seronegative.

The CDR3 here is CASKYTGDPGELFF. As DNA, the CDR3 is TGTGCCAGCAAGTATACGGGAGATCCCGGGGAGCTGTTTTTT. The rearrangement uses TRBV6-5 and TRBJ2-2, with D possibly TRBD2 on 6 matching bases. Trimming removed 7 bases from V and 6 bases from J, with 15 bases in between. Looked up from germline, CDR1 is MNHEY and CDR2 is SVGAGI. This CDR3 has 14 amino acids.

The V gene is TRBV7-2, the J gene TRBJ2-3; TRBD1 aligns across 9 bases. The germline V gene has CDR1 SGHTA and CDR2 FQGNSA. The CDR3 has 15 amino acids. The J segment lost 3 bases and the V segment lost 2 bases, leaving 3 bases of the junction unmatched. DNA of the CDR3: TGTGCCAGCAGCTTAAGCGGACAGGGGACAGATACGCAGTATTTT. It translates to CASSLSGQGTDTQYF.